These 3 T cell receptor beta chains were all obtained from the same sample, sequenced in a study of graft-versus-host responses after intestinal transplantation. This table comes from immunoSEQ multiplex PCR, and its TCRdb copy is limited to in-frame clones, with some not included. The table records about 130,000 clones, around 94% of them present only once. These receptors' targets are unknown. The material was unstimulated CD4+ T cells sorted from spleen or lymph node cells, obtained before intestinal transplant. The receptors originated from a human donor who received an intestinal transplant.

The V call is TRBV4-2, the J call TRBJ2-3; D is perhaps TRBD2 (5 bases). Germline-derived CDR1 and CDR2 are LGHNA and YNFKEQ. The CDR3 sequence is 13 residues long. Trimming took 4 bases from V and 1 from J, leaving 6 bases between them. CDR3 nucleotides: TGTGCCAGCAGCCCGAGGGGCACAGATACGCAGTATTTT. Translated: CASSPRGTDTQYF.

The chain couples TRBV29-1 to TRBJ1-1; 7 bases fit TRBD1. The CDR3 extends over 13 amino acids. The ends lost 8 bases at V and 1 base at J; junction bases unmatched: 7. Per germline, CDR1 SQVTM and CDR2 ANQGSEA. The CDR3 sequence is CSTRQGGNTEAFF. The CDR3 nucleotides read TGCAGCACTCGACAGGGAGGGAACACTGAAGCTTTCTTT.

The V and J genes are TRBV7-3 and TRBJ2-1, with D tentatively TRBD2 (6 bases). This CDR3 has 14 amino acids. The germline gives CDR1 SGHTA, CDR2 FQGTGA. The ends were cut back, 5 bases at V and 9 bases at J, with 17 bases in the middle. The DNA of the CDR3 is TGTGCCAGCAGCCCCCAGACCTCTAGCGCTGAGCAGTTCTTC. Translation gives CASSPQTSSAEQFF.